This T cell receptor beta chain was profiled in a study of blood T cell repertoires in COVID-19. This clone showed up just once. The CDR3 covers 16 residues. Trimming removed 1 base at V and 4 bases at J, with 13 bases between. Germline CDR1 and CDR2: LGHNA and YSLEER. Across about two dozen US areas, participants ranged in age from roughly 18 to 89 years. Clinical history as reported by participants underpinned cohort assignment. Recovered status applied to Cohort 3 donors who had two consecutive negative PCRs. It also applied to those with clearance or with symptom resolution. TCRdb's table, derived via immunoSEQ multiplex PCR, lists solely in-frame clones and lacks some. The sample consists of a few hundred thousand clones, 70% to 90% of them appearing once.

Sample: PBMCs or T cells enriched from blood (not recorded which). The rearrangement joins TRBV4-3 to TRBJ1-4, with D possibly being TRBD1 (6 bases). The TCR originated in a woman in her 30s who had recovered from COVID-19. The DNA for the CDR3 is TGCGCCAGCAGCCAAGGGGGGCGCTTTGTTAATGAAAAACTGTTTTTT. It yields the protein CASSQGGRFVNEKLFF.